This T cell receptor (beta chain) was sequenced for a study of regulatory T cells in long-lasting Graves disease (dated by TCRdb to about 2021). Regarding the study in general: Antithyroid drugs had been taken for less than 3 months by newly diagnosed Graves' disease patients. Patients with persistent Graves' disease were compared with patients with newly diagnosed Graves' disease using TCR sequencing and RNA sequencing of peripheral blood. The study took place in China and was registered as a clinical trial. TCR sequencing covered around 13 persistent and 20 newly diagnosed Graves' disease patients, 33 samples in total. The study at large found these results: Only the TCR beta chain was sequenced and analyzed. Peripheral blood alone was examined, since thyroid tissue, which constituted the primary lesion, could not be accessed. Compared with newly diagnosed patients, patients with persistent Graves' disease had lower TCR Shannon entropy and fewer highly expanded clones, which suggests clonal expansion. The authors noted that the small sample size was a limitation that may lower accuracy. TRBV28, TRBJ1-2 and TRBJ2-5 were preferentially used in persistent disease, while TRBV20-1 and TRBJ2-1 were favored in newly diagnosed disease. Persistent patients shared more public clonotypes among themselves (2,741) than newly diagnosed patients did (about 900).

Trimming leaves V shorter by 0 bases and J shorter by 7 bases, with the junction holding 17 bases beyond the gene matches. From cysteine to phenylalanine, the CDR3 is 18 amino acids long. Solely the CDR3 DNA is kept, with 54 bases framed from the first base. CDR1 and CDR2 were assigned from the germline V gene as MNHEY and SVGAGI. The table lists this clonotype with many counts. Its binding antigen is unknown. No qualities accompany the bases; no much larger clone lies one base away. Per the publication, the time point label means: newly diagnosed GD, antithyroid drugs for less than 3 months. RNA was extracted from PBMCs in TRIzol for both TCR sequencing and RNA sequencing. Graves' disease was diagnosed according to American Thyroid Association guidelines. The patients came from an endocrinology department in Xi'an, China. From each patient, approximately 9.9 milliliters of peripheral blood was collected into an EDTA anticoagulant tube. PBMCs were isolated by Ficoll Paque Plus density gradient separation without further T cell sorting. An Agilent 2100 Bioanalyzer and agarose gel were used to assess RNA quality, and a NanoDrop 2000 was used to measure RNA concentration.

Libraries were made using multiplex PCR. Sequencing took place on an Illumina HiSeq 4000. To build TCR beta libraries, CDR3 regions were amplified by Arm-PCR using iRepertoire HTBI primers. PCR products were gel purified before sequencing. The published analysis was carried out like this. A total of roughly 58 TRBV and some 15 TRBJ segments were identified across samples and were used for gene usage analysis of CDR3 amino acid clonotypes. Filtered high-quality paired reads were merged into contigs using COPE and FqMerger. BLAST was used to align contigs to IMGT TRBV, TRBD and TRBJ reference genes, and CDR3 was defined according to IMGT. Any clonotype with a frequency above 0.1% was counted as a highly expanded clone. Shannon entropy served as the measure of repertoire diversity, while the Gini coefficient captured V-J evenness. A clonotype found in more than one individual was treated as public. TCRdb ran its own pipeline on the public reads, namely fastp trimming at Q25 and MiXCR clone calling, and kept in-frame beta chains. Entries are consolidated by CDR3 protein sequence, retaining the most common genes and DNA. The V and J calls here are based on TCRdb, not the publication. This sample holds 500,000 or so distinct CDR3 sequences; 13% to 15% were observed only once. Clones ranked in the top ten supply roughly a sixth of the sample.

These records were also assigned to another study, of T cells in Graves' hyperthyroidism and ophthalmopathy. The second investigation adds: Stable Graves' hyperthyroidism was defined as no progression to ophthalmopathy during 18 months of follow-up. Hyperthyroidism patients were newly diagnosed, with disease duration under 2 months, and aged 18 to 65 years. Any patient with an uncontrolled infection, another autoimmune disease, pregnancy or lactation was excluded. Diagnoses were established on the basis of clinical symptoms, serum thyroxine and TRAb, thyroid ultrasound, and orbital computed tomography. For the first round of RT-PCR on the TCR CDR3, the HTBI primer set was used together with the Qiagen OneStep RT-PCR kit. Most expanded thyroid clonotypes (frequency above 0.001) were also detected in blood, a finding suggesting that blood repertoires may reflect thyroid immune responses. In cross-validation, a model built on a 13 V-J signature told ophthalmopathy apart from stable hyperthyroidism with just under 90% sensitivity and about 81% specificity, and in testing the same model reached 80%/75%. In validation, the model predicted progression to ophthalmopathy a median of around 6.5 months before onset, with roughly 70% sensitivity and about 72% specificity. To identify distinguishing TCR V-J signatures, a discovery cohort of roughly 100 patients was used, comprising under 45 with Graves' ophthalmopathy and approximately 58 with stable Graves' hyperthyroidism. Prospective prediction of ophthalmopathy was tested in an independent validation cohort consisting of 18 to 20 hyperthyroidism patients and 15 to 17 patients who later progressed to ophthalmopathy. The 100 or so discovery patients were randomly split 7:3 into training and test sets. In addition, the study compared T-cell repertoires in thyroid tissue and in blood from about six Graves' hyperthyroidism patients. Once sampling was done, hyperthyroidism patients were given methimazole at a starting dose of 30 mg daily, whereas ophthalmopathy patients were given high-dose intravenous methylprednisolone. A second multiplex PCR round built the libraries, followed by size selection and purification. Libraries were sequenced paired-end with 100 bp reads on an Illumina HiSeq2000. SOAPnuke was used to process the raw data, with reads discarded if the reads contained adapters or uncalled bases, had a mean Phred below 15, or lacked an exact constant-primer or identifier match. High-quality paired reads were merged using COPE v1.2.5, and each unique nucleotide sequence was defined as a clonotype. MiTCR v1.1 was used to align the clonotypes against IMGT TRBV, TRBD and TRBJ reference segments. Only V-J combinations with frequency above 0.0001, covering roughly 99% of repertoires, were analysed. The TCS score was defined as the ratio of F50 (clonal expansion) to E x V (chaos), calculated using BLOSUM62-based TCRdist between CDR3 peptides within each V-J. Welch's t-statistics and random forest reduced around 520 V-J features to roughly 13, which were used in a naive Bayes classifier (R e1071). Sample size was not statistically predetermined, and investigators were not blinded to group allocation. The paper reports TCR Vbeta CDR3 sequencing of approximately 130 peripheral blood samples: 40 or so ophthalmopathy, under 80 hyperthyroidism and around 17 progressor patients.

The sequencing here drew on peripheral blood mononuclear cells (PBMCs), taken at new diagnosis, from a patient treated with antithyroid drugs. The origin of this receptor is a woman aged 50 to 60 with Graves disease. Donor details come from another sample of the same person, matched by shared clones. The sequence links TRBV6-5 to TRBJ2-7; 8 junctional bases match TRBD2. For the CDR3, the sequence is CASSYSNLASGPTREQYF. DNA sequence: TGTGCCAGCAGTTACTCGAACCTCGCTAGCGGGCCTACGAGGGAGCAGTACTTC.